Described below is a single T cell receptor beta chain sequence and its context. V shed 3 bases, J shed 3 bases, and the junction held 14 bases outside the gene matches. Germline V CDR1 and CDR2: SGHTS, YDEGEE. The CDR3 loop spans 17 amino acids. The protocol was immunoSEQ multiplex PCR, while the TCRdb copy is restricted to in-frame clones and leaves out a portion. The sample includes tens of thousands of clones, roughly 91% of them seen just once. This sample was included in a study of blood T cell repertoires in COVID-19. Whole-study context: Sources were T cells, B-cell-depleted T cells, or PBMCs; the material itself was cDNA or gDNA.

Seattle patients were enrolled while actively infected and followed longitudinally. The chain employs TRBV5-8 and TRBJ1-2; 7 nucleotides line up with TRBD1. Sequences were obtained from peripheral blood. This clonotype was sampled from a man younger than 30 with COVID-19, enrolled during active disease. CDR3 DNA: TGTGCCAGCAGCTACCTTTCCCGACAGGGAGTACACTATGGCTACACCTTC. As protein: CASSYLSRQGVHYGYTF.